This is a list of T cell receptor beta chains from one sample in a study of post-analysis software for immune sequencing data. TCRdb reanalysed the PCR reads using MiXCR and keeps one entry per CDR3 protein. The sample includes 820,000 or so distinct CDR3 sequences, 53% of them seen just once. The sample was blood. The receptors stem from a girl between 10 and 17 years old with multiple sclerosis. CDR3s include the opening cysteine and the closing phenylalanine or tryptophan. Each record gives: clone size, D gene, J gene, V gene, CDR3 protein, CDR3 DNA. The D gene is left open where the match is weak. Expanded clones get a size class; other rows say once, few or many, or leave the size out.

>few|-|TRBJ1-1|TRBV4-1
CASSHPQGGTEAFF
TGCGCCAGCAGCCACCCACAGGGTGGGACTGAAGCTTTCTTT
>-|-|TRBJ2-3|TRBV5-1
CASSLEGGIGTDTQYF
TGCGCCAGCAGCTTGGAAGGTGGAATTGGCACAGATACGCAGTATTTT
>few|-|TRBJ2-4|TRBV29-1
CSVGGRDSQNIQYF
TGCAGCGTTGGGGGCCGGGACTCCCAAAACATTCAGTACTTC
>-|-|TRBJ1-2|TRBV5-1
CASSGSANYGYTF
TGCGCCAGCAGCGGCAGCGCTAACTATGGCTACACCTTC
>few|TRBD2|TRBJ2-7|TRBV4-1
CASSQDTSEPYEQYF
TGCGCCAGCAGCCAAGATACTAGCGAGCCCTACGAGCAGTACTTC
>-|-|TRBJ1-5|TRBV15
CATSNAGVFNQPQHF
TGTGCCACCAGCAACGCTGGGGTCTTCAATCAGCCCCAGCATTTT
>-|TRBD1|TRBJ1-1|TRBV29-1
CSVSIGGRNTEAFF
TGCAGCGTCTCTATAGGGGGCAGGAACACTGAAGCTTTCTTT
>-|-|TRBJ2-7|TRBV28
CASSLSAGHTYEQYF
TGTGCCAGCAGTTTATCGGCGGGACATACCTACGAGCAGTACTTC
>-|TRBD2|TRBJ2-3|TRBV20-1
CSASTLAGRTDTQYF
TGCAGTGCTAGTACGCTAGCGGGACGCACAGATACGCAGTATTTT
>-|-|TRBJ1-4|TRBV12-3/TRBV12-4
CAVRRATNEKLFF
TGTGCCGTCCGGCGAGCAACTAATGAAAAACTGTTTTTT
>-|TRBD1|TRBJ1-2|TRBV20-1
CSAIGKTGVGYTF
TGCAGTGCTATAGGCAAAACAGGGGTTGGCTACACCTTC
>-|-|TRBJ2-5|TRBV7-9
CASSLERGRGGEQYF
TGTGCCAGCAGCTTAGAGAGGGGCAGGGGCGGAGAGCAGTACTTC
>-|-|TRBJ1-2|TRBV6-2/TRBV6-3
CASRTTEDYGYTF
TGTGCCAGCAGGACGACAGAAGACTATGGCTACACCTTC
>-|-|TRBJ1-1|TRBV7-3
CASSTIGGGEAFF
TGTGCCAGCAGTACTATAGGGGGAGGTGAAGCTTTCTTT
>many|-|TRBJ1-1|TRBV6-1
CASSLNRNSGSYTEAFF
TGTGCCAGCAGTCTAAACCGGAACAGCGGTAGCTACACTGAAGCTTTCTTT
>-|-|TRBJ2-7|TRBV5-1
CASRGSFDSYEQYF
TGCGCCAGCCGCGGGTCCTTTGACTCCTACGAGCAGTACTTC
>-|TRBD1|TRBJ2-2|TRBV24-1
CATSGAPGQGNTGELFF
TGTGCCACCAGTGGTGCCCCGGGACAGGGGAACACCGGGGAGCTGTTTTTT
>few|TRBD2|TRBJ2-3|TRBV20-1
CSARSVSGGTTDTQYF
TGCAGTGCTAGATCAGTGTCGGGAGGAACGACAGATACGCAGTATTTT
>-|-|TRBJ2-3|TRBV6-5
CASSYGRGRSPDTQYF
TGTGCCAGCAGTTACGGCAGGGGTAGGAGCCCAGATACGCAGTATTTT
>-|-|TRBJ1-2|TRBV7-2
CASSPNPGYYGYTF
TGTGCCAGCAGCCCCAACCCCGGTTACTATGGCTACACCTTC
>-|-|TRBJ2-1|TRBV5-4
CASSLKRRGNEQFF
TGTGCCAGCAGCCTAAAGAGAAGGGGCAATGAGCAGTTCTTC
>-|TRBD2|TRBJ2-7|TRBV5-1
CASSIGTSGPSGEQYF
TGCGCCAGCAGCATAGGGACTAGCGGGCCAAGTGGCGAGCAGTACTTC
>-|TRBD2|TRBJ2-5|TRBV29-1
CSATPSGAREETQYF
TGCAGCGCAACCCCTAGCGGCGCCAGGGAAGAGACCCAGTACTTC
>-|TRBD1|TRBJ2-7|TRBV5-5
CASSLQGGFYEQYF
TGTGCCAGCAGCTTACAGGGGGGATTCTACGAGCAGTACTTC
>once|-|TRBJ1-1|TRBV20-1
CSGITGRGTAFF
TGCAGTGGGATAACAGGGAGAGGAACAGCTTTCTTT
>few|-|TRBJ1-2|TRBV11-2
CASSSTSTGYGYTF
TGTGCCAGCAGCTCGACTTCTACGGGGTATGGCTACACCTTC
>-|TRBD1|TRBJ2-1|TRBV19
CASSSRDRGLLPYNEQFF
TGTGCCAGTAGTAGCCGGGACAGGGGTCTTCTTCCCTACAATGAGCAGTTCTTC
>few|-|TRBJ2-3|TRBV6-5
CASSYSGGTDTQYF
TGTGCCAGCAGTTACTCTGGAGGAACAGATACGCAGTATTTT
>-|TRBD2|TRBJ2-1|TRBV5-1
CASSPGSGRIDNEQFF
TGCGCCAGCAGCCCAGGGAGCGGGAGAATCGACAATGAGCAGTTCTTC
>few|TRBD2|TRBJ2-1|TRBV12-3/TRBV12-4
CASSRLAGVEQFF
TGTGCCAGCAGCCGACTAGCGGGGGTCGAGCAGTTCTTC
>once|-|TRBJ1-1|TRBV13
CASSQGQINTEAFF
TGTGCCAGCAGCCAGGGGCAGATAAACACTGAAGCTTTCTTT
>-|-|TRBJ2-1|TRBV7-9
CASSTVDEQFF
TGTGCCAGCAGCACGGTCGATGAGCAGTTCTTC
>-|-|TRBJ2-3|TRBV20-1
CSRRGGRTDTQYF
TGCAGTAGGAGGGGGGGGCGCACAGATACGCAGTATTTT
>-|-|TRBJ2-7|TRBV7-9
CASSLLVEGEQYF
TGTGCCAGCAGCTTATTGGTCGAGGGGGAGCAGTACTTC
>once|TRBD1|TRBJ2-6|TRBV5-1
CASSLYRDRAGANVLTF
TGCGCCAGCAGCTTGTACCGGGACAGGGCTGGGGCCAACGTCCTGACTTTC
>-|TRBD1|TRBJ2-4|TRBV5-1
CASSFTGADIQYF
TGCGCCAGCAGCTTTACAGGGGCGGACATTCAGTACTTC
>few|-|TRBJ2-7|TRBV29-1
CSVDAGANYEQYF
TGCAGCGTTGACGCGGGGGCTAACTACGAGCAGTACTTC
>-|-|TRBJ2-1|TRBV5-1
CASSLGSTGPYNEQFF
TGCGCCAGCAGCTTGGGCTCGACGGGACCCTACAATGAGCAGTTCTTC
>few|-|TRBJ1-2|TRBV30
CAWSVRSIGGDGYTF
TGTGCCTGGAGTGTACGCTCGATTGGGGGGGACGGCTACACCTTC
>few|TRBD2|TRBJ2-7|TRBV9
CASSVAGTSDVESHYEQYF
TGTGCCAGCAGCGTAGCCGGGACTAGCGACGTCGAAAGCCACTACGAGCAGTACTTC
>-|-|TRBJ2-4|TRBV20-1
CSAREYGPLQYF
TGCAGTGCTAGAGAATACGGGCCACTTCAGTACTTC
>-|-|TRBJ2-5|TRBV12-3/TRBV12-4
CASSFSHREETQYF
TGTGCCAGCAGTTTTTCCCACAGGGAAGAGACCCAGTACTTC
>-|-|TRBJ2-5|TRBV29-1
CSGHGRLQETQYF
TGCAGCGGCCACGGGCGGCTCCAAGAGACCCAGTACTTC
>-|-|TRBJ2-7|TRBV7-3
CASSLFGGDPYEQYF
TGTGCCAGCAGCTTATTCGGCGGGGACCCCTACGAGCAGTACTTC
>-|TRBD1|TRBJ1-5|TRBV5-1
CASSLDGTDYQPQHF
TGCGCCAGCAGCCTCGACGGGACAGACTATCAGCCCCAGCATTTT
>-|TRBD1|TRBJ1-2|TRBV5-1
CASSFQALTGPGFPGTF
TGCGCCAGCAGCTTCCAGGCCCTGACAGGGCCGGGATTCCCGGGCACCTTC
>many|-|TRBJ2-7|TRBV9
CASSVGYEQYF
TGTGCCAGCAGTGTGGGCTACGAGCAGTACTTC
>-|TRBD2|TRBJ2-7|TRBV20-1
CSARDRTSIYEQYF
TGCAGTGCTAGAGATAGGACTAGCATCTACGAGCAGTACTTC
>-|TRBD2|TRBJ2-6|TRBV4-2
CASSQERLAGSLTTSGANVLTF
TGTGCCAGCAGCCAAGAGCGGCTAGCGGGGTCTCTTACTACCTCTGGGGCCAACGTCCTGACTTTC
>few|TRBD2|TRBJ2-7|TRBV10-3
CAISALLAGGYEQYF
TGTGCCATCAGTGCCTTGCTAGCGGGAGGGTACGAGCAGTACTTC
>-|-|TRBJ2-1|TRBV20-1
CSAQRGSSYNEQFF
TGCAGTGCCCAACGGGGTAGCTCCTATAATGAGCAGTTCTTC
>few|TRBD2|TRBJ2-7|TRBV7-9
CASSLTSGTAEQYF
TGTGCCAGCAGCTTGACTAGCGGGACCGCCGAGCAGTACTTC
>few|-|TRBJ2-1|TRBV6-2/TRBV6-3
CASTSDQTRGNEQFF
TGTGCCAGCACCTCCGACCAAACCCGGGGCAATGAGCAGTTCTTC
>-|TRBD2|TRBJ2-1|TRBV20-1
CSARTLAGAMYIEQFF
TGCAGTGCTAGAACTCTAGCGGGGGCAATGTACATTGAGCAGTTCTTC
>-|-|TRBJ1-2|TRBV5-1
CASSLTYPGLDYGYTF
TGCGCCAGCAGCTTGACCTACCCGGGTTTGGACTATGGCTACACCTTC
>-|-|TRBJ1-4|TRBV24-1
CATSDFYRSTNEKLFF
TGTGCCACCAGTGATTTTTACAGGTCAACTAATGAAAAACTGTTTTTT
>-|TRBD2|TRBJ2-1|TRBV20-1
CSAIGTSGDYNEQFF
TGCAGTGCTATTGGGACTAGCGGCGACTACAATGAGCAGTTCTTC
>-|TRBD2|TRBJ2-1|TRBV29-1
CSADGLAGGTRRFF
TGCAGCGCGGATGGACTAGCGGGAGGCACCCGACGGTTCTTC